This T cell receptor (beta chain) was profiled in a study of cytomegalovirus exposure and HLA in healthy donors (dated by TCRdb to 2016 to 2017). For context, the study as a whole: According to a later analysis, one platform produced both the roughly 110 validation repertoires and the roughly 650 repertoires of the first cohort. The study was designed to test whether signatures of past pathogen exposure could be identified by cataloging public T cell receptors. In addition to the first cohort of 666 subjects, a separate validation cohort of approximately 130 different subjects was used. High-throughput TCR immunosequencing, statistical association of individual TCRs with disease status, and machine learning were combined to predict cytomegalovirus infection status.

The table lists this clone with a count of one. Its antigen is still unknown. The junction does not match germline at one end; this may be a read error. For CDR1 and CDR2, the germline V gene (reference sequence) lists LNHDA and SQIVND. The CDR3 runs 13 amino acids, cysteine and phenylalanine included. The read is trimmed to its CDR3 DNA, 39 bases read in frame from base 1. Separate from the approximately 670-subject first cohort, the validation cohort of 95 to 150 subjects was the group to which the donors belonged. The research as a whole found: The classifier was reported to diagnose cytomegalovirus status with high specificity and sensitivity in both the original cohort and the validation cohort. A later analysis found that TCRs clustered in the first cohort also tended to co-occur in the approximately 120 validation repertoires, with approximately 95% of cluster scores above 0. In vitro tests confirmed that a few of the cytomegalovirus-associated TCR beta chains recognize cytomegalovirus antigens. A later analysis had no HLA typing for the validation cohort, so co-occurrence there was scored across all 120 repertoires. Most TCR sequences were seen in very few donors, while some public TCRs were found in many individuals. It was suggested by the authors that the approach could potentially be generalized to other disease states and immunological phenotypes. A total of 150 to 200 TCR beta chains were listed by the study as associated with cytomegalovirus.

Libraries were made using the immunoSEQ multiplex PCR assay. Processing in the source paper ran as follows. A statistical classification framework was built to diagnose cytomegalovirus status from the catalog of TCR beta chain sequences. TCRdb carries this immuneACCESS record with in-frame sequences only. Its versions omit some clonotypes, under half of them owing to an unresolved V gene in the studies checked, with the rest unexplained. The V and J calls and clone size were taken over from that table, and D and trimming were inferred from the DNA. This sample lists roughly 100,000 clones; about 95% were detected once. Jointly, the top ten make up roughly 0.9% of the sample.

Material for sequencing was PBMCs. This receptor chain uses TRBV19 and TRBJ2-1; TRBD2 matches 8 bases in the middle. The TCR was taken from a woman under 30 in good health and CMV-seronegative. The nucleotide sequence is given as TGTGCCAGTAGTATAGTCGGGAGGGAGGGAACGGTCTTC. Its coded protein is CASSIVGREGTVF.